This TCR beta chain was sequenced during a study of vaccination and CD4 T cells after COVID-19. Across the whole study: Overlapping SARS-CoV-2, HCoV-NL63, HCoV-OC43 and HCoV-229E spike peptides were used to stimulate cells.

With V trimmed by 1 base and J by 8 bases, 5 bases remained unmatched. Germline CDR1 LNHNV, CDR2 YYDKDF (reference sequence). The CDR3 is 14 amino acids. Treatment described: approximately 10-day PBMC culture with coronavirus spike peptide pools or control peptides (ViraFEST assay). The table lists this clonotype with a few counts. Antigen specificity is unknown. Study-level results: Post-vaccination reactive clonotypes (median around 40) did not differ significantly from post-infection (under 22).

CD4+ T cells that had been cultured provided DNA sequenced with the Oncomine TCR Beta short-read assay. TCRdb recomputed calls from the PCR reads with MiXCR, one row per CDR3 protein. The sample includes about 20,000 distinct CDR3 sequences, about 66% of them seen just once. The sequencing input was CD4+ T cells from blood, cultured in vitro. The receptor comes from a human donor who had recovered from COVID-19. The chain carries TRBV15 and TRBJ1-1; TRBD1 agrees at 9 bases. CDR3 bases: TGTGCCACCAGCAGAGGCAGGGACAGGGAAGAAGCTTTCTTT. It is translated as CATSRGRDREEAFF.